Here is one T cell receptor (beta chain) with its context. This sample was included in a study of CD8+CD57+ T cells in acquired aplastic anemia. The authors sequenced patients whose flow cytometry had shown CD8+CD57+ cell expansion. Severe acquired aplastic anemia was diagnosed in all patients. The TCR beta profiling, which covered VDJ combination and CDR3 sequence, was carried out using genomic DNA as the template. One entry per CDR3 protein results from TCRdb running MiXCR on the reads. The table records a few hundred thousand distinct CDR3 sequences, roughly 82% of them present only once. The CDR3 has 15 residues. Trimming removed 6 bases from V and 2 bases from J; junction bases left unmatched: 9. CDR1 is LNHDA, CDR2 SQIVND, per germline (reference sequence).

Source material: sorted CD4+, CD8+, or CD8+CD57+ T cells (not recorded which) from PBMCs. The chain recombines TRBV19 with TRBJ2-7; 8 bases map to TRBD2. This TCR was sampled from a human donor with aplastic anemia. CDR3 loop: CASRRNAGGPYEQYF. The CDR3 coding sequence is TGTGCCAGTAGACGAAATGCGGGAGGCCCCTACGAGCAGTACTTC.